Reported below is one T cell receptor (beta chain). Germline CDR1 and CDR2: MNHEY and SMNVEV (reference sequence). The CDR3 loop spans 13 amino acids. The V and J ends lost 1 base and 10 bases, in that order; junction bases with no gene match: 6. This sample stems from a study of cytomegalovirus exposure and HLA in healthy donors. The PCR made use of 60 Vbeta and 13 Jbeta primers. Authors' data handling: As a later analysis found, there were tens of millions of unique TCR beta chains, of which roughly 11 million were shared. The repertoire was sequenced with immunoSEQ multiplex PCR; TCRdb's copy has only in-frame clones and lacks some. The D gene and trimming were derived from the DNA, and the V and J assignments and clone size from that table. The profile shows 150,000 or so clones, 70% to 80% of them singletons.

Sequenced input: PBMCs. The TCR comes from a man aged 35-49 years in good health and CMV-seropositive. V gene TRBV27 combines with J gene TRBJ2-5; 7 positions match TRBD2. The CDR3 loop reads CASSLYPRGDQYF. The CDR3 nucleotides read TGTGCCAGCAGTTTATACCCCCGGGGGGACCAGTACTTC.